This is a list of T cell receptor beta chains from one sample in a study of graft-versus-host responses after intestinal transplantation. Assay: immunoSEQ multiplex PCR; the TCRdb copy retains only in-frame clones and omits some. The table includes fewer than 9,500 clones, roughly 92% detected once. This material consisted of PBMCs, taken about 31 days after intestinal transplant. The receptor set was obtained from a human patient who received an intestinal transplant, so some T cells may come from the graft donor. The CDR3 runs from the conserved cysteine through the conserved F or W. A D gene is named only where the DNA matches it firmly. Part of the rows lack a size; the others show once, few, many or a class for expanded clones.

CDR3aa	CDR3nt	v_gene	d_gene	j_gene	abundance
CASSLGEDTQETQYF	TGTGCCAGCAGCTTAGGAGAGGACACACAAGAGACCCAGTACTTC	TRBV11-2	.	TRBJ2-5	.
CASSAQTGVYGYTF	TGTGCCAGCAGTGCCCAGACAGGCGTCTATGGCTACACCTTC	TRBV27	.	TRBJ1-2	.
CASSEIGSEQYF	TGCGCCAGCAGTGAGATCGGCTCCGAACAGTATTTT	TRBV10-2	.	TRBJ2-3	.
CASSDRRRTDTQYF	TGTGCCAGCAGTGACAGGAGAAGGACAGATACGCAGTATTTT	TRBV6-1	.	TRBJ2-3	.
CASSEFRGVYTEAFF	TGTGCCAGCAGTGAATTCAGGGGAGTGTACACTGAAGCTTTCTTT	TRBV25-1	.	TRBJ1-1	.
CASSPSYPGTSGYEQYF	TGTGCCAGCTCACCATCCTACCCCGGGACTAGCGGGTACGAGCAGTACTTC	TRBV18	TRBD2	TRBJ2-7	.
CASSEWRDQNIQYF	TGTGCCAGCAGTGAATGGCGGGATCAAAACATTCAGTACTTC	TRBV6-1	.	TRBJ2-4	.
CASSGQGEGYTF	TGTGCCAGCAGCGGGCAGGGTGAGGGCTACACCTTC	TRBV13	.	TRBJ1-2	.
CASSRGVEAFF	TGTGCCAGCAGTAGGGGGGTTGAAGCTTTCTTT	TRBV7-9	.	TRBJ1-1	.
CASSQYSLGHSPLHF	TGCGCCAGCAGCCAATACTCTTTGGGGCACTCACCCCTCCACTTT	TRBV4-1	.	TRBJ1-6	.
CASNRLAGITDTQYF	TGTGCCAGCAATCGACTAGCGGGGATCACAGATACGCAGTATTTT	TRBV7-2	TRBD2	TRBJ2-3	.
CATLGGPSSYNEQFF	TGTGCCACCCTGGGGGGGCCGAGCTCCTACAATGAGCAGTTCTTC	TRBV5-4	.	TRBJ2-1	.
CASSQTGAEDEQYF	TGTGCCAGCAGCCAGACAGGGGCCGAAGACGAGCAGTACTTC	TRBV14	TRBD1	TRBJ2-7	.
CASSQVGAVQETQYF	TGCGCCAGCAGCCAAGTCGGGGCGGTACAAGAGACCCAGTACTTC	TRBV4-1	.	TRBJ2-5	.
CASNNPRREGNTIYF	TGTGCCAGCAACAATCCCCGCAGGGAAGGAAACACCATATATTTT	TRBV7-9	.	TRBJ1-3	.
CASSQGETERTDTQYF	TGCGCCAGCAGCCAAGGAGAGACGGAACGCACAGATACGCAGTATTTT	TRBV4-1	.	TRBJ2-3	.
CASSPPSGPGKTEAFF	TGTGCCAGCAGCCCCCCCAGCGGGCCAGGGAAGACTGAAGCTTTCTTT	TRBV7-9	.	TRBJ1-1	.
CASSLNRLAGNEQFF	TGTGCCAGCAGCTTAAATAGACTAGCGGGGAATGAGCAGTTCTTC	TRBV7-6	TRBD2	TRBJ2-1	once
CASSLSGTDIQYF	TGTGCCAGCAGTTTATCTGGGACAGACATTCAGTACTTC	TRBV27	TRBD1	TRBJ2-4	.
CASSPRFRDRTQPQHF	TGTGCCAGCAGCCCCAGATTCCGGGACAGGACACAGCCCCAGCATTTT	TRBV28	TRBD1	TRBJ1-5	.
CASRKVGGGETQYF	TGTGCCAGCAGAAAAGTTGGGGGCGGAGAGACCCAGTACTTC	TRBV7-2	.	TRBJ2-5	.
CASTSLAGGRNEQFF	TGTGCCAGCACCTCTCTAGCGGGGGGTCGTAATGAGCAGTTCTTC	TRBV27	TRBD2	TRBJ2-1	once
CASSLADSFGTDTQYF	TGTGCCAGCAGCTTAGCGGACTCGTTCGGCACAGATACGCAGTATTTT	TRBV11-1	.	TRBJ2-3	once
CASMGRPSSDTQYF	TGCGCCAGCATGGGCCGTCCCTCTTCAGATACGCAGTATTTT	TRBV5-1	.	TRBJ2-3	.
CASSQFRGPNTEAFF	TGCGCCAGCAGCCAATTCAGGGGGCCGAACACTGAAGCTTTCTTT	TRBV4-1	TRBD1	TRBJ1-1	.
CASSVDLFTEAFF	TGTGCCAGCAGCGTAGACCTGTTCACTGAAGCTTTCTTT	TRBV9	.	TRBJ1-1	.
CASSQGRGSRYNSPLHF	TGCGCCAGCAGCCAGGGCAGGGGTTCGCGGTATAATTCACCCCTCCACTTT	TRBV4-1	.	TRBJ1-6	.
CASSLEGQINQPQHF	TGTGCCAGCAGCTTAGAGGGACAAATCAATCAGCCCCAGCATTTT	TRBV7-2	.	TRBJ1-5	.
CASRSAGGPSIWFF	TGTGCCAGCAGATCAGCGGGGGGGCCCTCGATTTGGTTCTTC	TRBV27	TRBD2	TRBJ2-1	.
CASSQAAGGHYGYTF	TGCGCCAGCAGCCAAGCAGCAGGGGGCCACTATGGCTACACCTTC	TRBV4-1	TRBD1	TRBJ1-2	.
CASGLGPGELFF	TGTGCTAGTGGTTTGGGGCCCGGGGAGCTGTTTTTT	TRBV12-5	.	TRBJ2-2	.
CAISDSGSQTGAQETQYF	TGTGCCATCAGTGATAGTGGCAGCCAAACAGGGGCACAAGAGACCCAGTACTTC	TRBV10-3	TRBD1	TRBJ2-5	.
CASSVQGTDTQYF	TGTGCCAGCAGCGTACAGGGCACAGATACGCAGTATTTT	TRBV9	.	TRBJ2-3	.
CASSLLDSSYNSPLHF	TGTGCCAGCAGCCTCCTCGACAGCTCCTATAATTCACCCCTCCACTTT	TRBV7-6	.	TRBJ1-6	.
CASSQGTGMIGPQHF	TGTGCCAGTAGCCAAGGGACAGGGATGATCGGACCCCAGCATTTT	TRBV19	TRBD1	TRBJ1-5	.
CASSVPGADTEAFF	TGTGCCAGCAGTGTTCCAGGGGCCGACACTGAAGCTTTCTTT	TRBV25-1	.	TRBJ1-1	.
CASSRGGNSGNTIYF	TGTGCCAGCAGTAGAGGTGGGAACTCTGGAAACACCATATATTTT	TRBV28	.	TRBJ1-3	.
CASSAGGASTDTQYF	TGTGCCAGCAGTGCGGGCGGAGCGAGCACAGATACGCAGTATTTT	TRBV6-4	.	TRBJ2-3	.
CASSVNRDRVEDTQYF	TGTGCCAGCAGCGTAAACCGGGACAGGGTAGAAGATACGCAGTATTTT	TRBV9	TRBD1	TRBJ2-3	.
CASSLDGSNQPQHF	TGTGCCAGCAGCTTAGACGGAAGCAATCAGCCCCAGCATTTT	TRBV7-2	.	TRBJ1-5	.
CASSDSDVATEAFF	TGTGCCAGTAGTGATTCGGACGTAGCCACTGAAGCTTTCTTT	TRBV19	.	TRBJ1-1	few
CASSYQGGGYNEQFF	TGTGCCAGCAGTTATCAAGGTGGGGGTTACAATGAGCAGTTCTTC	TRBV6-5	.	TRBJ2-1	.
CASYGLAGGHRTYNEQFF	TGCGCCAGCTATGGACTGGCGGGGGGTCACCGAACCTACAATGAGCAGTTCTTC	TRBV5-1	TRBD2	TRBJ2-1	.
CASSPSGTGYWGYTF	TGTGCCAGCAGCCCGAGCGGGACAGGGTATTGGGGCTACACCTTC	TRBV7-9	TRBD1	TRBJ1-2	.
CASSPLGGGGYTF	TGTGCCAGCAGTCCATTAGGGGGCGGTGGCTACACCTTC	TRBV27	TRBD1	TRBJ1-2	.
CASSSFRRGYEQYF	TGTGCCAGCAGTTCATTCAGACGAGGATACGAGCAGTACTTC	TRBV28	.	TRBJ2-7	.
CASSPKQLGARDGYGYTF	TGTGCCAGCTCACCAAAACAACTCGGGGCCCGGGACGGCTATGGCTACACCTTC	TRBV18	.	TRBJ1-2	once
CASLGFKDDYGYTF	TGTGCCAGCTTAGGGTTCAAGGATGACTATGGCTACACCTTC	TRBV25-1	.	TRBJ1-2	.
CASSSGSGYSNQPQHF	TGTGCCAGCAGCTCCGGTTCTGGCTATAGCAATCAGCCCCAGCATTTT	TRBV7-3	.	TRBJ1-5	.
CASSARTTPLLIYGHTF	TGTGCCAGTAGTGCCCGCACCACCCCCCTCTTAATTTATGGCCACACCTTC	TRBV19	.	TRBJ1-2	once
CASRLMRGRLDEQYF	TGTGCAAGTCGCTTAATGCGGGGGCGACTCGACGAGCAGTACTTC	TRBV12-2	.	TRBJ2-7	.
CASSEWGQGDNEQFF	TGTGCCAGCAGCGAGTGGGGACAGGGGGACAATGAGCAGTTCTTC	TRBV7-3	TRBD1	TRBJ2-1	.
CASSVGTAQTGELFF	TGTGCCAGCAGCGTAGGAACCGCCCAGACCGGGGAGCTGTTTTTT	TRBV9	.	TRBJ2-2	.
CASSSIRDSFGYGYTF	TGTGCCAGCAGTTCTATCCGGGACAGCTTCGGTTATGGCTACACCTTC	TRBV6-5	TRBD1	TRBJ1-2	.
CASSLQQGYGYTF	TGTGCCAGCAGCCTACAACAAGGTTATGGCTACACCTTC	TRBV9	.	TRBJ1-2	.
CAWTSGGDNEQFF	TGTGCCTGGACTAGCGGGGGGGACAATGAGCAGTTCTTC	TRBV30	TRBD2	TRBJ2-1	.
CASSQDGGTYGYTF	TGCGCCAGCAGCCAAGACGGGGGGACCTATGGCTACACCTTC	TRBV4-1	.	TRBJ1-2	.
CASSFVDTPYEQYF	TGTGCCAGCAGCTTCGTCGACACCCCCTACGAGCAGTACTTC	TRBV13	.	TRBJ2-7	.
CASSTEGYGYTF	TGTGCCAGCAGTACGGAGGGCTATGGCTACACCTTC	TRBV9	.	TRBJ1-2	.